This is a list of T cell receptor beta chains from one sample in a study of response to subunit inactivated influenza vaccine. TCRdb used MiXCR to reprocess the RT-PCR reads, holding one entry per CDR3 protein. This table has 500,000 to 550,000 distinct CDR3 sequences, roughly 8.2% appearing once. The sample in question was PBMCs from blood, obtained roughly 24 months after vaccination. The receptors were sampled from a man aged 45 to 75 who received an inactivated influenza vaccine. Both conserved end residues are part of each CDR3. Each record gives: V gene, J gene, clone size, D gene, CDR3 protein, CDR3 DNA. A D gene is named only where the DNA matches it firmly. Size is stated for part of the rows, as once, few or many counts, or as a class when the clone is expanded.

TRBV24-1	TRBJ2-1	few	TRBD2	CATSDSGLASNEQFF	TGTGCCACCAGTGATTCAGGACTAGCGTCCAATGAGCAGTTCTTC
TRBV7-2	TRBJ2-1	NA	TRBD2	CASSLVGAGYEQFF	TGTGCCAGCAGCTTAGTCGGAGCGGGATATGAGCAGTTCTTC
TRBV18	TRBJ2-3	few	NA	CASSLIWESTDTQYF	TGTGCCAGCTCACTAATTTGGGAGAGCACAGATACGCAGTATTTT
TRBV27	TRBJ2-5	few	TRBD1	CASSDTGGFETQYF	TGTGCCAGCAGCGACACAGGGGGTTTTGAGACCCAGTACTTC
TRBV5-1	TRBJ2-1	few	NA	CASSSAGKSVDEQFF	TGCGCCAGCAGCTCGGCCGGGAAAAGTGTCGATGAGCAGTTCTTC
TRBV7-6	TRBJ2-7	NA	NA	CASSPPGRGTYEQYF	TGTGCCAGCAGCCCACCCGGTCGGGGAACCTACGAGCAGTACTTC
TRBV10-2	TRBJ2-1	many	TRBD2	CASSLPGLAANEQFF	TGCGCCAGCAGTCTTCCGGGACTAGCGGCCAATGAGCAGTTCTTC
TRBV25-1	TRBJ2-7	NA	NA	CASSYTGYYEQYF	TGTGCCAGCAGTTACACAGGTTACTACGAGCAGTACTTC
TRBV4-2	TRBJ2-1	many	NA	CASSQDRRGEQFF	TGTGCCAGCAGCCAAGATAGGCGGGGTGAGCAGTTCTTC
TRBV25-1	TRBJ2-2	many	TRBD1	CASSKDRVAGELFF	TGTGCCAGCAGCAAAGACAGGGTAGCCGGGGAGCTGTTTTTT
TRBV7-2	TRBJ1-2	NA	NA	CASSGPGHWDGYTF	TGTGCCAGCAGCGGACCGGGACACTGGGATGGATACACCTTC
TRBV12-3/TRBV12-4	TRBJ2-5	NA	NA	CASNALGQETQYF	TGTGCCAGCAACGCACTAGGCCAAGAGACCCAGTACTTC
TRBV11-2	TRBJ2-1	NA	TRBD2	CASSSFMWASGDNEQFF	TGTGCCAGCAGCTCATTTATGTGGGCTAGCGGAGACAATGAGCAGTTCTTC
TRBV7-9	TRBJ2-7	few	NA	CASSSPDGYTYEQYF	TGTGCCAGCAGCTCGCCGGACGGGTACACCTACGAGCAGTACTTC
TRBV3-1	TRBJ2-2	few	NA	CASSHLGTGELFF	TGTGCCAGCAGCCACTTGGGAACCGGGGAGCTGTTTTTT
TRBV12-3/TRBV12-4	TRBJ2-1	many	NA	CASSPNSLSSEQFF	TGTGCCAGCAGTCCGAATAGCTTAAGTAGTGAGCAGTTCTTC
TRBV11-2	TRBJ2-1	few	TRBD2	CASSLVVTSGAPSYNEQFF	TGTGCCAGCAGCTTAGTTGTGACTAGCGGGGCCCCCTCCTACAATGAGCAGTTCTTC
TRBV7-8	TRBJ1-2	few	NA	CASSLVRGPGYTF	TGTGCCAGCAGCTTAGTGAGGGGTCCTGGCTACACCTTC
TRBV12-3/TRBV12-4	TRBJ2-7	NA	NA	CASSLTRSSYEQYF	TGTGCCAGCAGTTTAACACGGAGCTCCTACGAGCAGTACTTC
TRBV20-1	TRBJ2-3	many	TRBD1	CSAINRDRSTDTQYF	TGCAGTGCTATCAACCGGGACAGGAGCACAGATACGCAGTATTTT
TRBV20-1	TRBJ1-1	NA	NA	CSARVGAGTEAFF	TGCAGTGCTAGAGTAGGGGCGGGCACTGAAGCTTTCTTT
TRBV10-3	TRBJ2-7	NA	NA	CAISEFRTTYEQYF	TGTGCCATCAGTGAGTTCCGGACTACCTACGAGCAGTACTTC
TRBV5-1	TRBJ2-3	few	NA	CASSTTLSGRTDTQYF	TGCGCCAGCAGCACTACACTTAGCGGTAGAACAGATACGCAGTATTTT
TRBV6-5	TRBJ2-7	NA	NA	CASSQGSREQYF	TGTGCCAGCAGTCAGGGCAGTAGGGAGCAGTACTTC
TRBV20-1	TRBJ1-5	NA	NA	CSAPLVGEEYWPQHF	TGCAGTGCCCCCCTGGTGGGGGAAGAATACTGGCCCCAGCATTTT
TRBV24-1	TRBJ2-3	NA	NA	CATSNPGTDTQYF	TGTGCCACTTCTAATCCCGGCACAGATACGCAGTATTTT
TRBV3-1	TRBJ1-2	few	NA	CASSPQHRAGYTF	TGTGCCAGCAGCCCACAACACAGGGCTGGCTACACCTTC
TRBV3-1	TRBJ1-1	NA	NA	CASSPSGPVNTEAFF	TGTGCCAGCAGTCCTTCGGGACCCGTGAACACTGAAGCTTTCTTT
TRBV20-1	TRBJ2-7	few	TRBD2	CSARGGESYEQYF	TGCAGTGCTAGGGGAGGGGAGTCCTACGAGCAGTACTTC
TRBV6-5	TRBJ2-5	few	NA	CATTTDPGTQYF	TGTGCCACCACAACCGACCCGGGGACCCAGTACTTC
TRBV5-1	TRBJ2-1	NA	TRBD1	CASSVGQGVLNEQFF	TGCGCCAGCAGCGTAGGACAGGGTGTTTTGAATGAGCAGTTCTTC
TRBV27	TRBJ2-7	NA	NA	CASSSGSPLFSYEQYF	TGTGCCAGCAGTTCGGGGAGCCCCCTTTTCTCCTACGAGCAGTACTTC
TRBV4-2	TRBJ2-7	NA	NA	CASSQEWAGPYEQYF	TGTGCCAGCAGCCAAGAATGGGCAGGGCCCTACGAGCAGTACTTC
TRBV7-9	TRBJ1-5	NA	NA	CASSHGTSTHQPQHF	TGTGCCAGCAGCCATGGGACTTCTACCCATCAGCCCCAGCATTTT
TRBV18	TRBJ2-1	few	NA	CASSPLTLYNEQFF	TGTGCCAGCTCACCTCTGACATTATACAATGAGCAGTTCTTC
TRBV7-2	TRBJ2-7	NA	TRBD1	CASSNPGQGNSYEQYF	TGTGCCAGCAGCAATCCGGGACAGGGTAACTCCTACGAGCAGTACTTC
TRBV7-2	TRBJ2-3	NA	NA	CASRWLGASTDTQYF	TGTGCCAGCAGGTGGCTGGGGGCAAGCACAGATACGCAGTATTTT
TRBV12-3/TRBV12-4	TRBJ1-3	many	NA	CASSHSGNTIYF	TGTGCCAGCAGCCATTCTGGAAACACCATATATTTT
TRBV5-1	TRBJ1-1	NA	TRBD1	CASSLGFGQGNRWTEAFF	TGCGCCAGCAGCTTGGGTTTTGGACAGGGGAATAGATGGACTGAAGCTTTCTTT
TRBV7-2	TRBJ2-7	NA	NA	CASSFALGEQYF	TGTGCCAGCAGCTTTGCCCTAGGGGAGCAGTACTTC
TRBV20-1	TRBJ2-4	NA	NA	CSAEIAGLFLAKNIQYF	TGCAGTGCGGAAATAGCCGGGCTATTCCTGGCCAAAAACATTCAGTACTTC
TRBV21-1	TRBJ2-7	NA	NA	CASSKVPPCPYEQYF	TGTGCCAGCAGCAAAGTCCCTCCCTGCCCCTACGAGCAGTACTTC
TRBV27	TRBJ2-1	NA	TRBD2	CASSLLAGGYYNEQFF	TGTGCCAGCAGTTTACTAGCGGGAGGGTATTACAATGAGCAGTTCTTC
TRBV7-2	TRBJ2-3	many	NA	CASSPTGIPTQYF	TGTGCCAGCAGCCCCACCGGGATCCCTACGCAGTATTTT
TRBV10-3	TRBJ1-5	many	TRBD1	CAISQTYGTGVNQPQHF	TGTGCCATCAGTCAGACATACGGGACAGGGGTCAATCAGCCCCAGCATTTT
TRBV30	TRBJ2-5	NA	NA	CAWSGTDSYQETQYF	TGTGCCTGGAGCGGAACGGATTCGTACCAAGAGACTCAGTACTTC
TRBV20-1	TRBJ1-5	NA	NA	CSAGVDSRQPQHF	TGCAGTGCTGGGGTGGACAGTCGACAGCCCCAGCATTTT
TRBV10-3	TRBJ2-1	NA	TRBD1	CAIRPGTGYYNEQFF	TGTGCCATCAGACCCGGGACAGGGTACTACAATGAGCAGTTCTTC
TRBV4-2	TRBJ1-1	NA	NA	CASSPPRNTEAFF	TGTGCCAGCAGCCCCCCCCGGAACACTGAAGCTTTCTTT
TRBV11-2	TRBJ2-3	NA	NA	CASSSSRPNTDTQYF	TGTGCCAGCAGCTCGTCGCGGCCCAACACAGATACGCAGTATTTT
TRBV29-1	TRBJ1-1	many	NA	CSAIVGENTEAFF	TGCAGCGCAATCGTGGGAGAGAACACTGAAGCTTTCTTT
TRBV12-3/TRBV12-4	TRBJ1-1	few	TRBD1	CAYQDRRNTEAFF	TGTGCCTACCAGGACAGGCGGAACACTGAAGCTTTCTTT
TRBV14	TRBJ2-7	many	TRBD2	CASSILGGSAWQYF	TGTGCCAGCAGCATCCTGGGGGGGTCGGCGTGGCAGTACTTC
TRBV20-1	TRBJ2-7	few	NA	CSAPLPDRYYEQYF	TGCAGTGCTCCACTCCCGGACAGATACTACGAGCAGTACTTC
TRBV18	TRBJ1-5	few	TRBD1	CASSPGQGQNQPQHF	TGTGCCAGCTCACCGGGACAGGGCCAAAATCAGCCCCAGCATTTT
TRBV5-1	TRBJ1-2	NA	NA	CASSPGRLYGYTF	TGCGCCAGCAGCCCGGGACGGCTTTATGGCTACACCTTC